The TCR beta chain under discussion was sequenced for a study of T cells and Merkel cell carcinoma outcomes. In its sample, this clone is medium-sized (0.01 to 0.1%). Its antigen remains unknown. Profiled with immunoSEQ multiplex PCR; TCRdb holds only in-frame clones, not every one. The table lists roughly 16,000 clones, roughly 79% of them singletons. Study outcomes and limitations: Repertoire plus T-cell density reportedly predicted Merkel cell carcinoma outcomes.

Sequencing was performed on tumor tissue from Merkel cell carcinoma. The clonotype comes from a human donor with Merkel cell carcinoma.

CDR3 nucleotide sequence: TGTGCCAGCAGTTCCCGGGACAGGGGACTAGCGGGAGGGGATGAGCAGTTCTTC. Encoded protein: CASSSRDRGLAGGDEQFF. The gene calls are TRBV27 and TRBJ2-1; TRBD2 aligns across 16 bases. CDR1 MNHEY and CDR2 SMNVEV come from the germline V gene (reference sequence). CDR3 size: 18 residues. J lost 8 bases, V lost 4 bases, and 11 bases had no gene match.